These 28 T cell receptor beta chains were sequenced from one sample in a study of T-cell memory formation after mild COVID-19. Each CDR3 protein gets one entry after TCRdb re-called the 5' RACE reads with MiXCR. The repertoire has about 470,000 distinct CDR3 sequences, roughly 25% of them found once; the top ten carry 12%. The sequencing input was PBMCs or a T cell subset sorted from them (not recorded which). The receptors originated from an adult woman who had mild COVID-19 (a few samples of this study predate the infection). Cell type and time point are not known.

This clonotype appeared a few times. The chain combines TRBV5-1 with TRBJ1-1; no clear D gene. The CDR3 runs to 14 residues. Germline V lookup: CDR1 SGHRS, CDR2 YFSETQ. Trimming cost V 2 bases and J 4 bases, with 12 bases left between them. This CDR3 reads CASSLTTLGTEAFF. The CDR3 DNA is TGCGCCAGCAGCTTAACTACGTTAGGCACTGAAGCTTTCTTT. Complete variable domain (other parts from reference TRBV5-1 and TRBJ1-1): KAGVTQTPRYLIKTRGQQVTLSCSPISGHRSVSWYQQTPGQGLQFLFEYFSETQRNKGNFPGRFSGRQFSNSRSEMNVSTLELGDSALYLCASSLTTLGTEAFFGQGTRLTVV.

The J gene is TRBJ2-7, the V gene TRBV5-1; perhaps TRBD2 as D (6 bases). Deletions cut 2 bases from V and 2 bases from J, with 14 bases between. CDR1 and CDR2 from the germline V gene are SGHRS and YFSETQ. The CDR3 is 15 residues long. The CDR3 protein is CASSFGGGNPYEQYF. CDR3 bases: TGCGCCAGCAGCTTTGGTGGGGGGAACCCCTACGAGCAGTACTTC.

In this sample, this clonotype turned up many times. The chain has TRBV5-1 and TRBJ2-3; weak D call: TRBD1 (5 bases). Germline-derived CDR1 and CDR2 are SGHRS and YFSETQ. Between the trimmed V and J ends, which lost 0 bases and 3 bases, there was a span of 11 bases. The CDR3 totals 15 residues. This CDR3 reads CASSLGQGWTDTQYF. The CDR3 coding sequence is TGCGCCAGCAGCTTGGGGCAGGGTTGGACAGATACGCAGTATTTT.

The CDR3 region has the DNA TGTGCCAGCAGCCTGGGACTAGCGGGAGGCTCTTCTGAGCAGTTCTTC. Translating it yields CASSLGLAGGSSEQFF. The chain employs TRBV7-2 and TRBJ2-1, with TRBD2 identical over 15 bases. The germline V gene encodes CDR1 SGHTA and CDR2 FQGNSA. With 5 bases clipped from V and 9 bases from J, the junction kept 8 bases outside the gene matches. The CDR3 has 16 amino acids.

This chain uses TRBV24-1 with TRBJ2-6, with 7 bases matching TRBD1. The CDR3 has 17 amino acids. Germline V gives CDR1 KGHDR, CDR2 SFDVKD. J lost 0 bases, V lost 6 bases, and 7 bases had no gene match. The CDR3 coding sequence is TGTGCCACCAGTACCGGGACAGCGATCTCTGGGGCCAACGTCCTGACTTTC. Its protein is CATSTGTAISGANVLTF.

The table lists this clonotype with a few counts. V and J are TRBV4-1 and TRBJ1-2, with D tentatively TRBD1 (5 bases). Germline V gene data show CDR1 as MGHRA and CDR2 as YSYEKL. V was shortened by 0 bases and J by 3 bases, with 14 bases between the two germline ends. The CDR3 sequence is 16 residues long. The DNA of the CDR3 is TGCGCCAGCAGCCAAGATCTGGTCACAGGACACTATGGCTACACCTTC. Amino acids: CASSQDLVTGHYGYTF.

The V and J genes are TRBV7-9 and TRBJ2-3; TRBD2 matches 10 bases. Losses at the gene ends were 4 bases for V and 4 bases for J; bases not matched to a gene: 11. Germline CDR1 is SEHNR and CDR2 is FQNEAQ (reference sequence). CDR3 length: 17 residues. The CDR3 DNA is TGTGCCAGCAGCTCGTCCGTAGCGGGGGGCGACGCAGATACGCAGTATTTT. It encodes CASSSSVAGGDADTQYF.

The chain carries TRBV4-2 and TRBJ2-5; tentatively, D is TRBD1 (5 bases). Germline V gene lookup returns CDR1 LGHNA and CDR2 YNFKEQ. V lost 0 bases, J lost 5 bases, and 13 bases lay in between. This CDR3 contains 15 residues. The CDR3 sequence is CASSQETGLGETQYF. The CDR3 DNA reads TGTGCCAGCAGCCAAGAAACAGGCTTAGGGGAGACCCAGTACTTC.

The chain has TRBV29-1 and TRBJ2-1; D might be TRBD1 or TRBD2, each matching 5 bases. The germline V gene has CDR1 SQVTM and CDR2 ANQGSEA. CDR3 size: 13 residues. Trimming left V 4 bases short and J 6 bases short, with 13 bases between. The CDR3 DNA is TGCAGCGTTGCGGTCGTTGGGGGCAATGAGCAGTTCTTC. Protein: CSVAVVGGNEQFF.

This clonotype was seen a few times. The rearrangement uses TRBV7-3 and TRBJ2-3, with D possibly matching TRBD2 (6 bases). The CDR3 has 16 residues. V was shortened by 4 bases and J by 4 bases, with 18 bases between the two germline ends. Germline loops: CDR1 SGHTA, CDR2 FQGTGA. In DNA, the CDR3 is TGTGCCAGCAGCTCGTTCGGGAGCCCGCGGGCAGATACGCAGTATTTT. It yields the protein CASSSFGSPRADTQYF. The full variable domain, completed using reference TRBV7-3 and TRBJ2-3, is GAGVSQTPSNKVTEKGKYVELRCDPISGHTALYWYRQSLGQGPEFLIYFQGTGAADDSGLPNDRFFAVRPEGSVSTLKIQRTERGDSAVYLCASSSFGSPRADTQYFGPGTRLTVL.

This clonotype has a single count. V and J are TRBV4-1 and TRBJ1-1; D not certain. The CDR3 runs 13 residues. V lost 4 bases to trimming and J lost 6 bases, with 12 bases between them. The germline gives CDR1 MGHRA, CDR2 YSYEKL. This CDR3 is CASSLKGSAEAFF. The CDR3 DNA follows: TGCGCCAGCAGCCTGAAGGGTAGCGCTGAAGCTTTCTTT.

V is TRBV7-2 and J is TRBJ2-3; the match to TRBD2 covers 11 bases. CDR1 and CDR2 (germline): SGHTA, FQGNSA. The trim removed 4 bases at V and 1 base at J, leaving 7 bases unmatched. CDR3 length: 17 amino acids. In DNA form, the CDR3 reads TGTGCCAGCAGCTATTCAAGTAGCGGGGGGGGCACAGATACGCAGTATTTT. It is translated as CASSYSSSGGGTDTQYF.

This clonotype has more than one count but fewer than ten. The chain carries TRBV7-9 and TRBJ2-2; perhaps TRBD1 as D (6 bases). Looked up from germline, CDR1 is SEHNR and CDR2 is FQNEAQ (reference sequence). The CDR3 consists of 15 residues. Trimming removed 1 base from V and 4 bases from J, with 10 bases in between. In DNA form, the CDR3 reads TGTGCCAGCAGCTTAGTGGGGGCCGGCACCGGGGAGCTGTTTTTT. Protein: CASSLVGAGTGELFF.

The genes are TRBV9 and TRBJ2-3, with TRBD2 matching over 10 bases. Germline CDR1 is SGDLS and CDR2 is YYNGEE. There are 15 residues in the CDR3. V dropped 0 bases and J dropped 4; count of bases not matched to a gene: 2. CDR3 in amino acids: CASSVESGGADTQYF. The CDR3 DNA reads as TGTGCCAGCAGCGTAGAAAGCGGGGGGGCAGATACGCAGTATTTT.

The CDR3 bases are TGTGCCAGCTCACCCCCGGGAGGGCTCAGCGGCTACACCTTC. It codes for CASSPPGGLSGYTF. The chain uses TRBV18 and TRBJ1-2; no clear D gene. Germline V gene sequence: CDR1 KGHSH, CDR2 LQKENI. The CDR3 sequence is 14 residues long. V gave up 3 bases and J gave up 8 bases, with 16 bases separating them.

V gene TRBV29-1 combines with J gene TRBJ2-1; D may correspond to TRBD1 or TRBD2 (5 bases each). Deletions cut 0 bases from V and 6 bases from J, with 9 bases between. The CDR3 loop spans 13 amino acids. The germline V gene encodes CDR1 SQVTM and CDR2 ANQGSEA. The CDR3, as DNA: TGCAGCGTTGAAGATAAAGGGACCAATGAGCAGTTCTTC. It yields the protein CSVEDKGTNEQFF.

The chain links TRBV5-6 to TRBJ1-2; 8 nucleotides line up with TRBD1. The V and J ends lost 1 base and 2 bases, in that order; junction bases with no gene match: 7. Germline V CDR1 and CDR2: SGHDT, YYEEEE. The CDR3 covers 16 residues. CDR3 coding DNA: TGTGCCAGCAGCTTGTTCAGGGGGCTGGTAAACTATGGCTACACCTTC. Amino acids: CASSLFRGLVNYGYTF.

This clonotype occurred a few times. The chain recombines TRBV7-2 with TRBJ2-1, with TRBD2 matching 11 bases. V lost 1 base and J lost 6; bases outside the gene matches: 26. CDR1 and CDR2 from the germline V gene are SGHTA and FQGNSA. The CDR3 totals 23 residues. The CDR3 region is CASSLDEQKGLLAGAPGVNEQFF. The CDR3 nucleotides are TGTGCCAGCAGCTTAGATGAACAGAAGGGGCTACTAGCGGGAGCGCCGGGGGTCAATGAGCAGTTCTTC. The complete variable domain, with remaining parts taken from reference TRBV7-2 and TRBJ2-1, reads GAGVSQSPSNKVTEKGKDVELRCDPISGHTALYWYRQSLGQGLEFLIYFQGNSAPDKSGLPSDRFSAERTGGSVSTLTIQRTQQEDSAVYLCASSLDEQKGLLAGAPGVNEQFFGPGTRLTVL.

This clonotype was detected only a few times. The chain employs TRBV24-1 and TRBJ2-1, with 8 bases fitting TRBD2. Looked up from germline, CDR1 is KGHDR and CDR2 is SFDVKD. This CDR3 spans 14 amino acids. Germline trimming cut 4 bases from V and 8 bases from J; bases unmatched to any gene: 6. CDR3 in DNA: TGTGCCACCAGTGAAGAGCGGGAGACCGATGAGCAGTTCTTC. It yields the protein CATSEERETDEQFF.

A few counts support this clonotype. The V gene is TRBV7-9, the J gene TRBJ1-1; TRBD1 is a possible D gene (5 bases). Trimming shortened V by 3 bases and J by 3 bases, and 14 bases separated the two germline ends. The CDR3 is 15 amino acids. From germline, CDR1 is SEHNR and CDR2 FQNEAQ (reference sequence). The CDR3 DNA reads as TGTGCCAGCAGCTTGGGACCGAGGGGAGACACTGAAGCTTTCTTT. It specifies CASSLGPRGDTEAFF.

This chain joins TRBV6-6 and TRBJ1-5; D gene unclear. V gave up 5 bases and J gave up 1 base, with 9 bases separating them. CDR3 length equals 14 residues. The germline CDR1 and CDR2 sequences are MNHNY and SVGAGI (reference sequence). CDR3 DNA sequence: TGTGCCAGCAGTGGATGGACCAGCAATCAGCCCCAGCATTTT. Its translation is CASSGWTSNQPQHF.

A few counts support this clonotype. V is TRBV11-2 and J is TRBJ2-1; no reliable D call. V was trimmed by 2 bases and J by 2 bases, leaving 16 bases between them. This CDR3 spans 17 amino acids. Germline CDR1 reads SGHAT; CDR2 reads FQNNGV. CDR3 region: CASSLTEEDRAYNEQFF. The CDR3 region has the DNA TGTGCCAGCAGCTTAACTGAAGAAGATAGGGCCTACAATGAGCAGTTCTTC.

V and J are TRBV4-2 and TRBJ2-3; tentatively, D is TRBD2 (5 bases). The CDR3 consists of 16 residues. From germline, CDR1 is LGHNA and CDR2 YNFKEQ. The ends were cut back, 4 bases at V and 0 bases at J, with 14 bases in the middle. CDR3 nucleotide sequence: TGTGCCAGCAGCCCGTGGGGAGACTCTAGCACAGATACGCAGTATTTT. Residues: CASSPWGDSSTDTQYF.

This clonotype has just one count. J is TRBJ1-5 and V is TRBV6-6, with a possible D match to TRBD1 (6 bases). Germline CDR1 reads MNHNY; CDR2 reads SVGAGI (reference sequence). This CDR3 has 12 residues. V was shortened by 7 bases and J by 7 bases, with 11 bases between the two germline ends. CDR3 sequence reads: CASNQGWQPQHF. The DNA of the CDR3 is TGTGCCAGCAATCAGGGGTGGCAGCCCCAGCATTTT.

This clonotype appeared a few times. The chain links TRBV5-1 to TRBJ2-1; the match to TRBD1 covers 9 bases. The ends lost 4 bases at V and 7 bases at J; junction bases unmatched: 9. Germline V gene data show CDR1 as SGHRS and CDR2 as YFSETQ. The CDR3 length is 15 residues. The CDR3 loop is CASSPWTGVPNEQFF. CDR3 in DNA: TGCGCCAGCAGCCCATGGACAGGGGTACCAAATGAGCAGTTCTTC. Using reference TRBV5-1 and TRBJ2-1 for the parts outside the CDR3, the full variable domain is KAGVTQTPRYLIKTRGQQVTLSCSPISGHRSVSWYQQTPGQGLQFLFEYFSETQRNKGNFPGRFSGRQFSNSRSEMNVSTLELGDSALYLCASSPWTGVPNEQFFGPGTRLTVL.

This clonotype was seen a few times. V and J are TRBV29-1 and TRBJ2-2; D ambiguous. Deletions cut 2 bases from V and 7 bases from J, with 11 bases between. The CDR3 extends over 13 amino acids. Germline V gene sequence: CDR1 SQVTM, CDR2 ANQGSEA. CDR3 in DNA: TGCAGCGTTGAATACGGCACGGGCGGGGAGCTGTTTTTT. Its translation is CSVEYGTGGELFF.

The table lists this clonotype with a few counts. The chain links TRBV7-9 to TRBJ2-7, with 7 bases matching TRBD1. Unmatched junction bases numbered 10, after V lost 6 bases and J lost 5 bases. Germline V CDR1 and CDR2: SEHNR, FQNEAQ (reference sequence). The CDR3 is 14 amino acids. The CDR3 is CASSSTGTANEQYF. The CDR3 nucleotides read TGTGCCAGCAGTTCGACCGGGACAGCAAACGAGCAGTACTTC.

The chain is built from TRBV12-3 or TRBV12-4 and TRBJ1-4, with D tentatively TRBD1 (6 bases). The CDR3 sequence is 15 residues long. Trimming stripped 0 bases from V and 5 bases from J, with 10 bases between. The CDR3 sequence is CASSLAGGLNEKLFF. CDR3 in DNA: TGTGCCAGCAGTTTAGCTGGGGGGCTGAATGAAAAACTGTTTTTT.